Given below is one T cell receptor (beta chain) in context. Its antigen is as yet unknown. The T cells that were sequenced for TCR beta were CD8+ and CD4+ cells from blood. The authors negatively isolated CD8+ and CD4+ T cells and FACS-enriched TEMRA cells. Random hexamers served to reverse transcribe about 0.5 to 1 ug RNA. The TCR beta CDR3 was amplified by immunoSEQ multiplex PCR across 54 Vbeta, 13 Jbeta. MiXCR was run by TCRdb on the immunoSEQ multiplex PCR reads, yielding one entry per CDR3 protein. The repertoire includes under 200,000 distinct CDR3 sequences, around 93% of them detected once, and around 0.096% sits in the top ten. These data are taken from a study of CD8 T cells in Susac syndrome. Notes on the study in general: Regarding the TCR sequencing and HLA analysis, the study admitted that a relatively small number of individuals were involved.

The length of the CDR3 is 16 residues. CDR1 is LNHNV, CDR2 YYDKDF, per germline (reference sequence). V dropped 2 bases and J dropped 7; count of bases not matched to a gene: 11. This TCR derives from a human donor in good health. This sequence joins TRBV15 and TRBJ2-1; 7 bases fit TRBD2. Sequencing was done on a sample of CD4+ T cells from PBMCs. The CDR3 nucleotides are TGTGCCACCAGCAGACCAGGCGGGGGTCATTTTAATGAGCAGTTCTTC. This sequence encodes CATSRPGGGHFNEQFF.